This T cell receptor (beta chain) comes out of a study of CD8 T cells in Susac syndrome. TCR beta from blood CD8+ and CD4+ T cells was sequenced. Reverse transcription of about 0.5 to 1 ug RNA used random hexamers. Multiplex PCR with immunoSEQ amplified the TCR beta CDR3 across 54 Vbeta and 13 Jbeta. A single record per CDR3 protein comes from TCRdb applying MiXCR to the immunoSEQ multiplex PCR reads. There are roughly 200,000 distinct CDR3 sequences in the sample; 85% to 95% occur only once, and 0.082% lies in the top ten. CDR1 DFQATT and CDR2 SNEGSKA come from the germline V gene (reference sequence). The CDR3 is 15 amino acids. V was cut by 0 bases and J by 0 bases, with 11 bases left in between.

Source material: CD4+ T cells from PBMCs. The sequence was obtained from a human donor with multiple sclerosis. J is TRBJ1-1 and V is TRBV20-1; possibly TRBD1 for D (6 bases). This CDR3 reads CSARDGGAMNTEAFF. DNA for the CDR3: TGCAGTGCTAGAGACGGGGGGGCAATGAACACTGAAGCTTTCTTT.